The clone carrying this TCR beta chain showed up many times. This record comes from a study of Graves' ophthalmopathy and Graves' hyperthyroidism. RNA served as the template for amplifying TCR beta CDR3 regions. First-round RT-PCR employed HTBI primers, with a second-round multiplex PCR after it. One entry per CDR3 protein, called by TCRdb with MiXCR from the multiplex PCR reads. The sample lists around 600,000 distinct CDR3 sequences, under 50% seen once, with more than 3% in the top ten. The germline gives CDR1 LGHNA, CDR2 YNFKEQ. Trimming shortened V by 0 bases and J by 6 bases, and 14 bases separated the two germline ends. The CDR3 is 15 residues long.

The origin of this receptor is an adult man with Graves' ophthalmopathy. Material: peripheral blood. This chain uses TRBV4-2 with TRBJ2-5, with D tentatively TRBD1 or TRBD2 (6 bases each). The CDR3 spells CASSQESGGAKTQYF. The CDR3 DNA follows: TGTGCCAGCAGCCAAGAATCCGGGGGCGCGAAGACCCAGTACTTC.